This T cell receptor beta chain was found in a study of OX40 agonist ivuxolimab in advanced cancers. Findings of the study overall: Expanded clones were, on average, more numerous in CD8+ T cells than in CD4+.

Comments on this clone: Antigen: not known.

With 2 bases removed from V and 6 bases from J, the gap between germline ends came to 14 bases. There are 14 residues in the CDR3. Germline CDR1 and CDR2: SGDLS and YYNGEE. The protocol was immunoSEQ multiplex PCR, while the TCRdb copy is restricted to in-frame clones and leaves out a portion. This sample has tens of thousands of clones, with around 89% found just once. Patients were ruled out by autoimmune disease history or systemic immunosuppression. Blood was sampled at baseline, cycle 4 day 1, and cycle 7 day 1. The source of this sequence is an adult with an advanced solid tumor such as melanoma, head and neck, liver or kidney cancer. The sample in question was CD4+ or CD8+ T cells sorted from blood, obtained in a trial of the OX40 agonist ivuxolimab. V gene TRBV9 combines with J gene TRBJ1-1, with D maybe TRBD1 (5 bases). The chain's CDR3 is CASSVGGVKSEAFF. In DNA form, the CDR3 reads TGTGCCAGCAGCGTCGGGGGGGTTAAATCTGAAGCTTTCTTT.